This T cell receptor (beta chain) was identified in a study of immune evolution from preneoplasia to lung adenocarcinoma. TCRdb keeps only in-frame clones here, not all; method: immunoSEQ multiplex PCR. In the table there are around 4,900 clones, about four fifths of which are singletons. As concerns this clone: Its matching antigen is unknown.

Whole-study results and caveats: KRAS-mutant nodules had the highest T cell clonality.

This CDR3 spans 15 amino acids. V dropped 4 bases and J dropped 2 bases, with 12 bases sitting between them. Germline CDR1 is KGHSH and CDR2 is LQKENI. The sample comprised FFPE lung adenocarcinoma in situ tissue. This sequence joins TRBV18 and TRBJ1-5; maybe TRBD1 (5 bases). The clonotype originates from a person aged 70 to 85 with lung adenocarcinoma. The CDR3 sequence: CASSLDRPGNQPQHF. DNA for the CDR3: TGTGCCAGCTCACTCGACAGACCGGGCAATCAGCCCCAGCATTTT.